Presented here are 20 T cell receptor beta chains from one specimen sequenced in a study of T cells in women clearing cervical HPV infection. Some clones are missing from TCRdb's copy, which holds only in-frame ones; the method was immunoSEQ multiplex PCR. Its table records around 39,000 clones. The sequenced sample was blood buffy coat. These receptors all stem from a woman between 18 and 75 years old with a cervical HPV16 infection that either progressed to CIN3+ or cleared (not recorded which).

The sequenced CDR3 bases are TGTGCCAGCAGTGAAGGAGGTGGGGCGGAGACC. It encodes CASSEGGGAET. The full CDR3 protein is CASSEGGGAETQYF. The chain joins TRBV6-1 to TRBJ2-5; the D gene is possibly TRBD1 (5 bases). The CDR3 extends 3 residues past the end of the read, so its final part is completed from the germline J gene. Germline CDR1 and CDR2: MNHNS and SASEGT. V was clipped by 1 base and J by 5 bases, with 11 bases between them. CDR3 length equals 14 residues.

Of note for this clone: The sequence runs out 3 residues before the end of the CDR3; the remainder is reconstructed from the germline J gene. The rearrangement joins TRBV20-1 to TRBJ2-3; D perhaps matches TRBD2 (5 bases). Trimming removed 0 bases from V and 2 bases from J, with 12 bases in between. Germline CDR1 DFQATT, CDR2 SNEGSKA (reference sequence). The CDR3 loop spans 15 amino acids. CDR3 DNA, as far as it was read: TGCAGTGCTAGAGATAAGCGGTGGCTCACAGATACG. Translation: CSARDKRWLTDT. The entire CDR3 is CSARDKRWLTDTQYF.

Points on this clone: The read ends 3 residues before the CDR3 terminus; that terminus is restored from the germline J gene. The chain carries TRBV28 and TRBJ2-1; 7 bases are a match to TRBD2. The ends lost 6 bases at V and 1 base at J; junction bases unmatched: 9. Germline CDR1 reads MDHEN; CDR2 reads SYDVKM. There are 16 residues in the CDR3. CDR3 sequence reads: CASSLGGGWSYNEQFF. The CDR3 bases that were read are TGTGCCAGCAGCCTAGGCGGGGGTTGGTCCTACAATGAG.

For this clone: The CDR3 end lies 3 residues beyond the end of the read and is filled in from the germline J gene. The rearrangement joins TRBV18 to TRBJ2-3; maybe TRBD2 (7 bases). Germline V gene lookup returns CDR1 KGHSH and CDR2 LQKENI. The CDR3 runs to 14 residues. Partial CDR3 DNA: TGTGCCAGCTCACTTCGCGGGGGCCAAGAGACG. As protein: CASSLRGGQET. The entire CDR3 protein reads CASSLRGGQETQYF.

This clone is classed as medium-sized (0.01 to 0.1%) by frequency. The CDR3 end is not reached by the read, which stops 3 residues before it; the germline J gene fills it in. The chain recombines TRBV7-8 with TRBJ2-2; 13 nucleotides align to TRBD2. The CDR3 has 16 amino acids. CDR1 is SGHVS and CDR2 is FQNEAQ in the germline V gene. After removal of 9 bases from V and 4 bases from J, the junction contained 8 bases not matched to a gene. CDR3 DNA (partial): TGTGCCAGTTCGATAAGGACTAGCGGGGGCACCGGGGAG. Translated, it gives CASSIRTSGGTGE. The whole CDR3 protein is CASSIRTSGGTGELFF.

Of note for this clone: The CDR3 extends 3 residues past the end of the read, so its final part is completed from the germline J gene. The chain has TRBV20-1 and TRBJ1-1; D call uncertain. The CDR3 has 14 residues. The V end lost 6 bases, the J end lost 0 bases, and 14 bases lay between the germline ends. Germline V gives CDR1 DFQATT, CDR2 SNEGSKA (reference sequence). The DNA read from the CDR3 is TGCAGTGCCCCGCTGGGCAGTTTGAACACTGAA. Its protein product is CSAPLGSLNTE. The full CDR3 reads CSAPLGSLNTEAFF.

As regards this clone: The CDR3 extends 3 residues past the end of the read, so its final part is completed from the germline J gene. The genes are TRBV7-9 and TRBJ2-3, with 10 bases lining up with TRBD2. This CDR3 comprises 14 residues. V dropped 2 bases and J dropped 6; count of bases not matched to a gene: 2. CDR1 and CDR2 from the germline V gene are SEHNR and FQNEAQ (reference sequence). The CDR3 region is CASSLTSGVDTQYF. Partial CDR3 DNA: TGTGCCAGCAGCTTAACTAGCGGGGTCGATACG.

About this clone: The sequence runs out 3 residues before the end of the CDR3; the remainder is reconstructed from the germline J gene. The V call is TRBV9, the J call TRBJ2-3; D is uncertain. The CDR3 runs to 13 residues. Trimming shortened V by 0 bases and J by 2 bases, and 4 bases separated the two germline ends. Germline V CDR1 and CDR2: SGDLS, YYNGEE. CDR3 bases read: TGTGCCAGCAGCGTAGAGCTCACAGATACG. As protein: CASSVELTDT. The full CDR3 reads CASSVELTDTQYF.

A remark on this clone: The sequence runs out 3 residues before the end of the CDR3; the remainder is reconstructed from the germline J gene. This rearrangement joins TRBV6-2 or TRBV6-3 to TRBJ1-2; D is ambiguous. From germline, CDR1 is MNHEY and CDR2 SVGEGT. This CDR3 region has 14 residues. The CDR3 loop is CASSYVLSTDTYTF. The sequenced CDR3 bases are TGTGCCAGCAGTTATGTACTGAGCACAGATACC.

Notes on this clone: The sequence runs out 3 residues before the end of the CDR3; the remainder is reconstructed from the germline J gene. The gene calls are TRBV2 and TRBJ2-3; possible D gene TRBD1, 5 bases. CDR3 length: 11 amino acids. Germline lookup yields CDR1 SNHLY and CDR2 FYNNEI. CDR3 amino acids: CASGAEETQYF. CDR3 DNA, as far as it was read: TGTGCCAGCGGGGCAGAAGAGACG.

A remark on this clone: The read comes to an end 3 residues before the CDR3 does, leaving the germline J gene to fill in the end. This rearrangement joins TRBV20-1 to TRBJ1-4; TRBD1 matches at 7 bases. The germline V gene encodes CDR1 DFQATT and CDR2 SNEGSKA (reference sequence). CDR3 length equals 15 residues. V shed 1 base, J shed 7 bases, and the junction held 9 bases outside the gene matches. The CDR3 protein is CSARGWGTDIEKLFF. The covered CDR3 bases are TGCAGTGCTAGAGGGTGGGGGACAGACATTGAAAAA.

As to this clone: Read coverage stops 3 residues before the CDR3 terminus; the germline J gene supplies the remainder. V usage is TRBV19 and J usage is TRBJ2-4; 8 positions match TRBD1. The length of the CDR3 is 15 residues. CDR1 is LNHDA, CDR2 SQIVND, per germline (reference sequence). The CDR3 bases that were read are TGTGCCAGTAGTATAGATCTTGGACAGGGTTATGGT. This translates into CASSIDLGQGYG. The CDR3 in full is CASSIDLGQGYGQYF.

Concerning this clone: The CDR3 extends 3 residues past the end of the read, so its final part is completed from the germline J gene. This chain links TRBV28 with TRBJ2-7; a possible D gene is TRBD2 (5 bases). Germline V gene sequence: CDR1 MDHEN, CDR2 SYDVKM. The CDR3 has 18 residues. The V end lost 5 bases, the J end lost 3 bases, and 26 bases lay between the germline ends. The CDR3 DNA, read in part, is TGTGCCAGCAGTCCCCCCCTCCCCGGACTCCATCCGATCTACGAG. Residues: CASSPPLPGLHPIYE. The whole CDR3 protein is CASSPPLPGLHPIYEQYF.

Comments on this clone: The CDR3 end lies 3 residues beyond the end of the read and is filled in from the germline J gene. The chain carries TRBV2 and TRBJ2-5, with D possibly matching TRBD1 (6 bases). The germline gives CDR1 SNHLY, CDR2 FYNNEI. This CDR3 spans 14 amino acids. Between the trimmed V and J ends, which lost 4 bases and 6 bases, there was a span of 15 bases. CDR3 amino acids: CASSGTGISKTQYF. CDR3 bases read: TGTGCCAGCAGTGGAACAGGGATTAGCAAGACC.

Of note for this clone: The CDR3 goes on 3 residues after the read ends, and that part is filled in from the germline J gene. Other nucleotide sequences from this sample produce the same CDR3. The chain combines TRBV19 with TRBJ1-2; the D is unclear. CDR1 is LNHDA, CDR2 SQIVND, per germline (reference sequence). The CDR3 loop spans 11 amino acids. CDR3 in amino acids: CASSSRYDYTF. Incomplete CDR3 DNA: TGTGCCAGTAGTTCCCGGTACGAC.

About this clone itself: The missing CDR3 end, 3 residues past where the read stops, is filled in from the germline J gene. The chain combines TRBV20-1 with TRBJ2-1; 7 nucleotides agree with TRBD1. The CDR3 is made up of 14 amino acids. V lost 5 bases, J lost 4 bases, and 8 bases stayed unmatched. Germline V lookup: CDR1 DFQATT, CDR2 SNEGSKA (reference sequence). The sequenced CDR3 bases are TGCAGTGCTTTACAGGGGCCACAATACAATGAG. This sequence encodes CSALQGPQYNE. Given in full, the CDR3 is CSALQGPQYNEQFF.

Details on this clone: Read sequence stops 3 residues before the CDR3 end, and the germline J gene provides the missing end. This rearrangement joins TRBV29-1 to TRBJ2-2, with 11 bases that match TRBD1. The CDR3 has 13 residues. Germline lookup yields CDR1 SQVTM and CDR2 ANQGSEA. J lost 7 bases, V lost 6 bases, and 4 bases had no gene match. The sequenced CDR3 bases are TGCAGCGTACCCGGGACAGGGGGCGGGGAG. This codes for CSVPGTGGGE. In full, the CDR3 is CSVPGTGGGELFF.

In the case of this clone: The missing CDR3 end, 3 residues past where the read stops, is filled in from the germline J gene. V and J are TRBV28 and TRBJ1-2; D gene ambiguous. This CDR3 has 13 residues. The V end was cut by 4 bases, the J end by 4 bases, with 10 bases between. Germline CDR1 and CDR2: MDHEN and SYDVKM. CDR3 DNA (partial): TGTGCCAGCAGTTATGCCAGATCCTATGGC. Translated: CASSYARSYG. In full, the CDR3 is CASSYARSYGYTF.

This CDR3 is CASSQAQAWKAFF. CDR3 DNA, as far as it was read: TGTGCCAGCAGCCAAGCGCAGGCGTGGAAA. The V and J genes are TRBV14 and TRBJ1-1; D remains unclear. The read falls 3 residues short of the CDR3 end, and the missing part is taken from the germline J gene. Germline CDR1 is SGHDN and CDR2 is FVKESK. The CDR3 loop spans 13 amino acids.

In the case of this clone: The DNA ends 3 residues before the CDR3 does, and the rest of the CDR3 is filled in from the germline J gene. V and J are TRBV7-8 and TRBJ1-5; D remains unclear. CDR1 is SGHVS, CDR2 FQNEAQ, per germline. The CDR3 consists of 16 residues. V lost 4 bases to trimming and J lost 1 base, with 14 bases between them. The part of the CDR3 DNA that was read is TGTGCCAGCAGCTCCGAGCCGCCGTGGAGCAATCAGCCC. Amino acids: CASSSEPPWSNQP. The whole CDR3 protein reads CASSSEPPWSNQPQHF.